What follows describes a single T cell receptor beta chain. Its antigen remains unidentified. This sample is drawn from a study of T-cell memory formation after mild COVID-19. General observations from the study: Pre-infection memory already had some responding clones, implying cross-reactive memory joined.

The ends were cut back, 3 bases at V and 7 bases at J, with 13 bases in the middle. This CDR3 region has 13 residues. Looked up from germline, CDR1 is SGHRS and CDR2 is YFSETQ. TCRdb recomputed calls from the 5' RACE reads with MiXCR, one row per CDR3 protein. In the table there are some 100,000 distinct CDR3 sequences, over 8.5% of which are singletons. The rearrangement links TRBV5-1 to TRBJ1-2; TRBD1 is a possible D gene (6 bases). The TCR originated in a man aged 18 to 30 who had mild COVID-19 (a few samples of this study predate the infection). Cell type and time point are not known. Sequencing was done on a sample of PBMCs or a T cell subset sorted from them (not recorded which). The CDR3 DNA reads TGCGCCAGCAGCTCGACGGGGGGGCTTGGCTACACCTTC. Amino acid sequence: CASSSTGGLGYTF.